This T cell receptor beta chain was retrieved from a study of beta chain features in type 1 diabetes. The V gene's germline CDR1 is MNHEY and CDR2 SVGAGI. V was shortened by 7 bases and J by 4 bases, with 11 bases between the two germline ends. The length of the CDR3 is 13 residues. Study-level findings and limits: The study left unresolved whether HLA type influences TCRB rearrangement. Insertions were fewer and deletions more numerous at VDJ junctions in type 1 diabetes patients.

Sequencing targeted expressed TCRB transcripts, as all isolated RNA had been reverse transcribed. The average output of naive, central memory and regulatory T cell samples was a few million reads. Generated by immunoSEQ multiplex PCR, the TCRdb table keeps only in-frame clones and is missing some. The sample contains 250,000 to 350,000 clones, approximately 15% of which appear only once. This clone was found a few times. Its specificity is unknown. The chain couples TRBV6-5 to TRBJ1-3; D not resolved. Source material: central memory CD4+ T cells from blood. This receptor was obtained from a young man in good health. CDR3 in amino acids: CASTYLPGNTIYF. The CDR3 coding sequence is TGTGCCAGCACCTATCTTCCGGGAAACACCATATATTTT.